This T cell receptor (beta chain) was retrieved from a study of T cells in tumors after PD-1 blockade. Findings and caveats of the study: Some novel exhausted tumor clones appeared in pre-treatment blood, suggesting peripheral recruitment.

Clones were read by immunoSEQ multiplex PCR, and TCRdb kept only the in-frame ones, dropping some. The sample consists of about 33,000 clones, roughly 78% of them appearing once. About this clone itself: The antigen is unknown.

Sequences were derived from PBMCs, sampled before anti-PD-1 treatment. This TCR derives from a human donor with basal cell carcinoma.

CDR3 nucleotide sequence: TGTGCCAGCAGCTTACTGGACTCTGGAAACACCATATATTTT. It codes for CASSLLDSGNTIYF. V is TRBV7-9 and J is TRBJ1-3, with D uncertain. CDR1 and CDR2 from the germline V gene are SEHNR and FQNEAQ (reference sequence). V lost 2 bases and J lost 0, with 5 bases in between. CDR3 length equals 14 residues. Based on the CDR3 plus reference TRBV7-9 and TRBJ1-3, the full variable domain is DTGVSQNPRHKITKRGQNVTFRCDPISEHNRLYWYRQTLGQGPEFLTYFQNEAQLEKSRLLSDRFSAERPKGSFSTLEIQRTEQGDSAMYLCASSLLDSGNTIYFGEGSWLTVV.